This TCR beta chain is from a study of shared clonotypes between healthy human individuals. Study conclusions and caveats: Between a few donors, naive CD4 clonotypes were shared at a level of around 4.9%.

Details on this clone: The antigen remains undetermined.

The CDR3 has 16 residues. Trimming took 8 bases from V and 5 from J, leaving 24 bases between them. Germline lookup yields CDR1 MDHEN and CDR2 SYDVKM. Original methodology: Junction-only sequences without quality scores came from ImmunoSEQ, so filtering differed. Clones were sequenced by immunoSEQ multiplex PCR, and TCRdb holds only the in-frame ones, with some missing. D and trimming were read from the DNA, whereas the V and J calls and clone size are those reported in that table. The data contain some 1,100,000 clones, approximately 80% of them seen just once; the ten biggest clones take up 0.5% to 0.6%.

The material sequenced was memory CD4+ T cells from PBMCs. Sample subset: CD45RA-negative fraction. This chain joins TRBV28 and TRBJ1-1; D may be TRBD1 (5 bases). The receptor was isolated from a man aged 18-30 years in good health. Some clones in this sample may be carry-over from other donors' samples. CDR3 in amino acids: CASLEGGGWGYTEAFF. The CDR3 DNA follows: TGTGCCAGCCTGGAGGGCGGGGGTTGGGGTTATACTGAAGCTTTCTTT.